This T cell receptor beta chain was profiled in a study of early T cells in non-severe SARS-CoV-2 infection. Whole-study context: The study sequenced bulk RNA from unsorted whole blood, with chains unpaired.

This CDR3 region has 16 residues. Germline CDR1 is SGHTA and CDR2 is FQGNSA. V was pared by 4 bases and J by 5 bases, with 20 bases between. This clonotype was counted at least ten times. Using its own MiXCR run on the 5' RACE reads, TCRdb lists one record per CDR3 protein. The sample lists about 69,000 distinct CDR3 sequences, about 10% occurring once. The TCR originated in an adult who was a healthcare worker with PCR-confirmed SARS-CoV-2 infection or an uninfected control (not recorded which). J is TRBJ1-2 and V is TRBV7-2, with D perhaps matching TRBD1 (5 bases). The sequenced sample consisted of whole blood. In DNA, the CDR3 is TGTGCCAGCAGCTCGAGCCACGGACAAGCACGATATGGCTACACCTTC. Its translation: CASSSSHGQARYGYTF.